This T cell receptor (beta chain) was retrieved from a study of shared clonotypes between healthy human individuals. Turning to the study itself: Each donor's CD8 memory used one plate, CD8 naive two, each CD4 subset three.

The protocol was immunoSEQ multiplex PCR, while the TCRdb copy is restricted to in-frame clones and leaves out a portion. The repertoire holds about 650,000 clones, nearly 97% seen once, with around 0.097% in the top ten. On this clone: Antigen unknown.

Between the trimmed V and J ends, which lost 1 base and 1 base, there was a span of 11 bases. The CDR3 is 15 residues long. Germline-derived CDR1 and CDR2 are SGDLS and YYNGEE. Positive CCR7 selection of CD45RO-negative cells yielded the naive CD8 cells, and terminally differentiated effector memory CD45RA+ cells were excluded. General observations from the study: Non-shared clonotypes showed lower generation probabilities than clonotypes common to all four donors. The represented genetic and exposure-history diversity was limited by the small number of donors.

Sequencing input: naive CD8+ T cells sorted from blood. The chain has TRBV9 and TRBJ1-2; D unclear. The receptor was isolated from a woman aged 25 to 39 in good health. This CDR3 reads CASSVSRGVNYGYTF. The CDR3 coding sequence is TGTGCCAGCAGCGTATCCCGCGGGGTTAACTATGGCTACACCTTC. Full variable domain (outside the CDR3, taken from reference TRBV9 and TRBJ1-2): DSGVTQTPKHLITATGQRVTLRCSPRSGDLSVYWYQQSLDQGLQFLIQYYNGEERAKGNILERFSAQQFPDLHSELNLSSLELGDSALYFCASSVSRGVNYGYTFGSGTRLTVV.